Given below is one TCR beta chain in context. There is no known antigen for this receptor. The sample holds no much larger clone one base away, and base qualities are not on file. This entry belongs to a study of regulatory T cells in long-lasting Graves disease (dated by TCRdb to about 2021). Study-level background: Patients with newly diagnosed Graves' disease had been on antithyroid drugs for under 3 months. The study was conducted in China and was registered as a clinical trial. This study used TCR sequencing and RNA sequencing of peripheral blood to compare persistent Graves' disease patients against newly diagnosed Graves' disease patients. A total of around 35 samples were covered by TCR sequencing, comprising approximately 13 persistent and 20 newly diagnosed Graves' disease patients. Here is what the overall study found, with its caveats: Persistent Graves' disease patients showed lower TCR Shannon entropy and fewer highly expanded clones than newly diagnosed patients, suggesting clonal expansion. As a limitation, the authors acknowledged that the small sample size may reduce accuracy. TRBV28, TRBJ1-2 and TRBJ2-5 were preferentially used in persistent disease, while TRBV20-1 and TRBJ2-1 were favored in newly diagnosed disease. The study examined only peripheral blood because the primary lesion, thyroid tissue, could not be accessed. Sequencing and analysis were restricted to the TCR beta chain. A larger number of public clonotypes was shared among persistent patients (around 3,000) than among newly diagnosed patients (over 850).

The library was made by multiplex PCR. Instrument used: Illumina HiSeq 4000. iRepertoire HTBI primers and Arm-PCR amplification of CDR3 regions were used to construct TCR beta libraries. Before sequencing, the PCR products underwent gel purification. The original pipeline was this. A total of some 65 TRBV and some 13 TRBJ segments were identified across samples and were used for gene usage analysis of CDR3 amino acid clonotypes. COPE and FqMerger were used to merge filtered high-quality paired reads into contigs. Contigs were aligned with BLAST to IMGT TRBV, TRBD and TRBJ reference genes, and CDR3 was defined per IMGT. Clonotypes above 0.1% frequency were classified as highly expanded clones. Shannon entropy was used to measure repertoire diversity, and the Gini coefficient was used to measure V-J evenness. Public clonotypes were defined as clonotypes shared by more than one individual. The public reads were reanalyzed by TCRdb: fastp trimming at Q25, MiXCR alignment, in-frame beta chains only. Every CDR3 protein is listed once, alongside the most common genes and DNA of its rows. TCRdb assigned the V and J calls; the authors' analysis was not used. In all, the sample holds about 610,000 distinct CDR3 sequences, and around 15% of those were seen once. More than 10% of the sample is taken by the ten largest.

Reading the label with the study, this specimen's time point is: newly diagnosed GD, antithyroid drugs for less than 3 months. For both TCR sequencing and RNA sequencing, RNA was extracted from PBMCs in TRIzol. The diagnosis of Graves' disease followed American Thyroid Association guidelines. Recruitment of patients was carried out at an endocrinology department in Xi'an, China. Each patient gave 7.5 to 10 milliliters of peripheral blood, collected in an EDTA anticoagulant tube. Ficoll Paque Plus density gradient separation was used to isolate PBMCs, and no additional T cell sorting was done. RNA quality was checked with an Agilent 2100 Bioanalyzer and agarose gel, and concentration with a NanoDrop 2000. Inclusive of the bounding cysteine and phenylalanine, the CDR3 is 14 residues long. Of the read, only the CDR3 DNA is kept; its 42 bases are in frame from base 1. Here V drops 5 bases and J drops 5 bases, and the junction holds 3 bases not matched to any gene. For CDR1 and CDR2, the germline V gene lists SGHTA and FQGTGA.

The same data also contributed to another study, on T cells in Graves' hyperthyroidism and ophthalmopathy. As that second study puts it: Stable Graves' hyperthyroidism was defined as the absence of progression to ophthalmopathy over 18 months of follow-up. The hyperthyroidism patients were between 18 and 65 years old and newly diagnosed, with a disease duration of less than 2 months. Any patient with an uncontrolled infection, another autoimmune disease, pregnancy or lactation was excluded. Diagnoses were based on clinical symptoms, serum thyroxine and TRAb, thyroid ultrasound and orbital computed tomography. A first-round RT-PCR of the TCR CDR3 used the HTBI primer set with the Qiagen OneStep RT-PCR kit. Most expanded thyroid clonotypes (frequency above 0.001) were also detected in blood, suggesting blood repertoires may reflect thyroid immune responses. A model built on a 13 V-J signature distinguished ophthalmopathy from stable hyperthyroidism, reaching roughly 88% sensitivity and around 81% specificity in cross-validation and 80%/75% in testing. In validation, the model predicted progression to ophthalmopathy with 55% to 71% sensitivity and around 72% specificity, a median of roughly seven months before onset. To identify TCR V-J signatures that set the groups apart, the researchers used a discovery cohort of 100 patients, made up of roughly 40 with Graves' ophthalmopathy and about 60 with stable Graves' hyperthyroidism. Whether ophthalmopathy could be predicted prospectively was tested in an independent validation cohort made up of under 20 hyperthyroidism patients plus 17 patients who later progressed to ophthalmopathy. The 90 to 100 discovery patients were randomly divided into training and test sets at a 7:3 ratio. The study also compared thyroid tissue and blood T-cell repertoires from five or six Graves' hyperthyroidism patients. Once sampling was done, hyperthyroidism patients were given methimazole at a starting dose of 30 mg daily, whereas ophthalmopathy patients were given high-dose intravenous methylprednisolone. Libraries were constructed in a second round of multiplex PCR, after which size selection and purification were carried out. The libraries were sequenced on an Illumina HiSeq2000 using paired-end 100 bp reads. SOAPnuke was used to process the raw data, removing reads that contained adapters or uncalled bases, had a mean Phred below 15, or lacked an exact match to the constant primer or identifier. COPE v1.2.5 was used to merge high-quality paired reads, and clonotypes were defined as unique nucleotide sequences. MiTCR v1.1 was used to align clonotypes to the IMGT TRBV, TRBD and TRBJ reference segments. The analysis included only V-J combinations with a frequency above 0.0001, which together covered around 99% of the repertoires. A TCS score was defined as the ratio between F50 (clonal expansion) and ExV (chaos), using BLOSUM62-based TCRdist between CDR3 peptides within each V-J. Welch's t-statistics and random forest reduced just over 500 V-J features to 13, which were used in a naive Bayes classifier (R e1071). Sample size was not statistically predetermined, and investigators were not blinded to group allocation. The paper describes TCR Vbeta CDR3 sequencing of about 140 peripheral blood samples, made up of approximately 40 ophthalmopathy patients, roughly 75 hyperthyroidism patients and 17 progressor patients.

Specimen: peripheral blood mononuclear cells (PBMCs), collected at new diagnosis, from a patient treated with antithyroid drugs. This chain joins TRBV7-3 to TRBJ2-3; TRBD2 fits 11 bases in the junction. This TCR came from a young man with Graves disease. Donor details come from another sample of the same person, matched by shared clones. This receptor has the CDR3 CASSEGLAGDTQYF. The DNA sequence follows: TGTGCCAGCAGCGAAGGACTAGCGGGAGATACGCAGTATTTT.